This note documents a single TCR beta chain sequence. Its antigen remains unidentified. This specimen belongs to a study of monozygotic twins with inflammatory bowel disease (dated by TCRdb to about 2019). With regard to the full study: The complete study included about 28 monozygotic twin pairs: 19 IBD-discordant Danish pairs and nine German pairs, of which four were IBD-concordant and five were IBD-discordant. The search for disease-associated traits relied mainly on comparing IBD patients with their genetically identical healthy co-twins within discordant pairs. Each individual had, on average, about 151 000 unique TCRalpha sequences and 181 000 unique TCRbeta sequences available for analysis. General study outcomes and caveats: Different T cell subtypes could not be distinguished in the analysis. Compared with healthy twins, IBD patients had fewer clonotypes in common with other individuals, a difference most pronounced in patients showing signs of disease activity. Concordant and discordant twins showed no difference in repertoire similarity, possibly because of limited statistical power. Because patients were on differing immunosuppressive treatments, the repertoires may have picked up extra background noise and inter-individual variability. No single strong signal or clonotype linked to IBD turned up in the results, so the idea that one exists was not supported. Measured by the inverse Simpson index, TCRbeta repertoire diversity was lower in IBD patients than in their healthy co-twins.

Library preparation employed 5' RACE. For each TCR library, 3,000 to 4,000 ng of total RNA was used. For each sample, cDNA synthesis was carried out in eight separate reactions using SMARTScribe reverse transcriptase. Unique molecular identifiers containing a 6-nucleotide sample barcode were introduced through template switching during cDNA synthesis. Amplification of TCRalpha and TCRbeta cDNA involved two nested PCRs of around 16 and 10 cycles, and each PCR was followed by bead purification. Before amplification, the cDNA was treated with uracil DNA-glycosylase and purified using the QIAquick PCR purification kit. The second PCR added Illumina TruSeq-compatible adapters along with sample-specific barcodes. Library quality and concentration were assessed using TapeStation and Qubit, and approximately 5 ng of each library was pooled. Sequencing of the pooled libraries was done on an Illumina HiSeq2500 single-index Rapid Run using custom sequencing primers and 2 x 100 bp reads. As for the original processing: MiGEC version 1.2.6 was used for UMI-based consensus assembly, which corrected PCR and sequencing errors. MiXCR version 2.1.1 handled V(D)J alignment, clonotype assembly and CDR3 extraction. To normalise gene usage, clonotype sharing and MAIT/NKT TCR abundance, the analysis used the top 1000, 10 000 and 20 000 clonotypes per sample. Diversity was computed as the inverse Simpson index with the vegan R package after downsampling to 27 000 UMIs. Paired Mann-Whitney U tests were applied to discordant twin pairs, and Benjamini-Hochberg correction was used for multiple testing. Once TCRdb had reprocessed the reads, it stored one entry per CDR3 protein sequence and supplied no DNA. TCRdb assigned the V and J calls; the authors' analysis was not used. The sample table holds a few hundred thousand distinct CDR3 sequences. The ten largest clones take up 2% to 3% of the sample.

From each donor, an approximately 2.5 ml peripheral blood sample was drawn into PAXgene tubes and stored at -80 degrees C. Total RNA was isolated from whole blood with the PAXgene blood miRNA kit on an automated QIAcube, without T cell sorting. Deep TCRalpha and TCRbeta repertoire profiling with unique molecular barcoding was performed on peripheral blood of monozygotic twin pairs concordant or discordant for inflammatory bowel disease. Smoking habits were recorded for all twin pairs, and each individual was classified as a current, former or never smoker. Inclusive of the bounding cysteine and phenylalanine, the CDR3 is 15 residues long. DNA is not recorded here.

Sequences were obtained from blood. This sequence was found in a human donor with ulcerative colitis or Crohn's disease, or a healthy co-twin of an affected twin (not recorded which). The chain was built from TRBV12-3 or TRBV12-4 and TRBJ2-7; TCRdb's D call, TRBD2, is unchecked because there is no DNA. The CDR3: CASSVGGAKSYEQYF.